Listed below are T cell receptor beta chains from one sample, sequenced in a study of cytomegalovirus exposure and HLA in healthy donors. Using immunoSEQ multiplex PCR, the repertoire was profiled, and TCRdb retains in-frame clones only, with some absent. The table shows around 120,000 clones, with around 82% occurring only once. Sequencing input: PBMCs. The receptors here all came from a boy between 10 and 17 years old in good health and CMV-seronegative. The CDR3 runs from the conserved cysteine through the conserved F or W. Each record gives: D gene, J gene, V gene, CDR3 protein, CDR3 DNA. D genes are given only for firm matches.

-,TRBJ1-6,TRBV15,CATSSNPQNSPLHF,TGTGCCACCAGCAGCAATCCCCAAAATTCACCCCTCCACTTT
TRBD1,TRBJ2-1,TRBV6-1,CASGGQGPNNEQFF,TGTGCCAGCGGGGGACAGGGCCCGAACAATGAGCAGTTCTTC
-,TRBJ2-2,TRBV19,CASSQGSAGELFF,TGTGCCAGTAGTCAGGGTTCCGCCGGGGAGCTGTTTTTT
-,TRBJ2-7,TRBV7-2,CASSALASAGSYEQYF,TGTGCCAGCAGCGCACTAGCTTCCGCAGGCTCCTACGAGCAGTACTTC
-,TRBJ2-1,TRBV15,CATSEYNEQFF,TGTGCCACCAGCGAGTACAATGAGCAGTTCTTC
-,TRBJ2-7,TRBV2,CASSRETGSYEQYF,TGTGCCAGCAGTCGTGAGACGGGCTCCTACGAGCAGTACTTC
TRBD2,TRBJ2-7,TRBV19,CASSTDGGDYEQYF,TGTGCCAGTAGTACAGACGGGGGGGACTACGAGCAGTACTTC
TRBD1,TRBJ1-2,TRBV27,CASSPEGTGGRGYTF,TGTGCCAGCAGCCCGGAGGGGACAGGGGGCCGGGGCTACACCTTC
TRBD1,TRBJ1-1,TRBV5-1,CASSLDRDEAFF,TGCGCCAGCAGCCTGGACAGGGATGAAGCTTTCTTT
-,TRBJ1-1,TRBV5-1,CASSLEGMNTEAFF,TGCGCCAGCAGCTTGGAGGGGATGAACACTGAAGCTTTCTTT
-,TRBJ2-7,TRBV5-3,CARSFSRVEYEQYF,TGTGCCAGAAGCTTTTCGCGTGTAGAGTACGAGCAGTACTTC
-,TRBJ1-5,TRBV6-1,CASTRDNNQPQHF,TGTGCCAGCACTAGAGATAACAATCAGCCCCAGCATTTT
-,TRBJ2-1,TRBV9,CASSVTDSGQFF,TGTGCCAGCAGCGTAACGGACTCCGGGCAGTTCTTC
TRBD1,TRBJ2-7,TRBV30,CACLRLRQGYEQYF,TGTGCCTGTCTCCGGTTGAGACAGGGCTACGAGCAGTACTTC
TRBD2,TRBJ2-2,TRBV7-3,CASSSGLAGTGELFF,TGTGCCAGCAGCTCCGGACTAGCGGGGACCGGGGAGCTGTTTTTT
-,TRBJ1-3,TRBV9,CASSGGHFSGNTIYF,TGTGCCAGCAGCGGAGGACACTTCTCTGGAAACACCATATATTTT